Detailed here is one T cell receptor beta chain. Its specificity is not known. Germline CDR1 reads SGHTA; CDR2 reads FQGNSA. The CDR3 is 16 residues long. The V and J ends lost 1 base and 1 base respectively, with 13 bases between them. The data derive from a study of identical twins. Template switching added a universal primer site; cDNA carried unique molecular identifiers. TCRdb re-analysed the 5' RACE reads in MiXCR, keeping a single row per CDR3 protein. The profile covers about 480,000 distinct CDR3 sequences, with over 12% appearing a single time and over 0.5% taken by the ten largest. Study-level findings and limits: In cord blood, abundant beta clonotypes had fewer insertions; memory showed no trend.

The same sample was also studied in work on yellow fever vaccine responses in identical twins.

The J gene is TRBJ1-1, the V gene TRBV7-2, with D uncertain. The clonotype comes from a woman younger than 35 in good health. Sequencing input: CD4+ T cells sorted from blood. CDR3 nucleotide sequence: TGTGCCAGCAGCTTAGTGGTCCATACCGCGAACACTGAAGCTTTCTTT. This sequence encodes CASSLVVHTANTEAFF.